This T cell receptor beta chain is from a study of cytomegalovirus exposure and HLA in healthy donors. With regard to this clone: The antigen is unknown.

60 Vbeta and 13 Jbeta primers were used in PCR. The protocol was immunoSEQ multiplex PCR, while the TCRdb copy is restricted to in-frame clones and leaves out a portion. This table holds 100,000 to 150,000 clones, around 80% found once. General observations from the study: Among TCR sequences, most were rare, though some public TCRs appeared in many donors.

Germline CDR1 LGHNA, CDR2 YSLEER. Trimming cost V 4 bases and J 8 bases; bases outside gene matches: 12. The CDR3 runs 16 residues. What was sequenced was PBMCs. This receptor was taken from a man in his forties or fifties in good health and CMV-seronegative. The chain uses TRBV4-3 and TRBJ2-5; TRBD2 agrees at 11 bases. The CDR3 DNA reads TGCGCCAGCAGCCGTCAGCGTACTAGCGGGGGAATCACCCAGTACTTC. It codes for CASSRQRTSGGITQYF.